A single sample gave rise to the 10 T cell receptor beta chains below, sequenced in a study of neoadjuvant nivolumab and ipilimumab in lung cancer. The table came from immunoSEQ multiplex PCR; TCRdb's copy has only in-frame clones and leaves some out. The table lists 20,000 to 25,000 clones, 82% of them singletons. Sequenced here: peripheral blood, sampled before neoadjuvant nivolumab, alone or with ipilimumab. These receptors all come from an adult with non-small cell lung cancer.

This sequence joins TRBV18 and TRBJ1-4; 7 bases map to TRBD1. This CDR3 region has 15 residues. V shed 4 bases, J shed 7 bases, and the junction held 9 bases outside the gene matches. Germline assignment: CDR1 KGHSH and CDR2 LQKENI. The CDR3 here is CASSLSQGLAEKLFF. The CDR3 DNA reads TGTGCCAGCTCACTTTCACAGGGGCTGGCTGAAAAACTGTTTTTT.

This chain uses TRBV6-6 with TRBJ2-7; perhaps TRBD1 as D (6 bases). CDR1 MNHNY and CDR2 SVGAGI come from the germline V gene (reference sequence). Trimming took 5 bases from V and 2 from J, leaving 13 bases between them. This CDR3 is 14 amino acids long. The CDR3 DNA reads as TGTGCCAGCAGTAAAAACAGGGTCGCCTACGAGCAGTACTTC. This sequence encodes CASSKNRVAYEQYF.

This chain connects TRBV7-2 to TRBJ1-2; no reliable D call. CDR1 is SGHTA, CDR2 FQGNSA, per germline. This CDR3 is built from 13 residues. The V end lost 4 bases, the J end lost 0 bases, and 6 bases lay between the germline ends. CDR3 coding DNA: TGTGCCAGCAGCTCATCACCTAACTATGGCTACACCTTC. Translating gives CASSSSPNYGYTF. Full variable domain (outside the CDR3, taken from reference TRBV7-2 and TRBJ1-2): GAGVSQSPSNKVTEKGKDVELRCDPISGHTALYWYRQSLGQGLEFLIYFQGNSAPDKSGLPSDRFSAERTGGSVSTLTIQRTQQEDSAVYLCASSSSPNYGYTFGSGTRLTVV.

This clone was detected once. The rearrangement joins TRBV11-2 to TRBJ1-5, with 8 bases matching TRBD1. This CDR3 region has 15 residues. V lost 5 bases to trimming and J lost 6 bases; unmatched junction nucleotides: 9. Germline-derived CDR1 and CDR2 are SGHAT and FQNNGV. CDR3 region: CASSQGAREGQPQHF. The CDR3 DNA follows: TGTGCCAGCAGCCAGGGGGCCAGGGAGGGTCAGCCCCAGCATTTT.

V usage is TRBV28 and J usage is TRBJ2-3, with D tentatively TRBD2 (6 bases). The CDR3 length is 14 residues. CDR1 is MDHEN and CDR2 is SYDVKM in the germline V gene. V dropped 5 bases and J dropped 4 bases, with 13 bases sitting between them. Here the CDR3 DNA reads TGTGCCAGCAGTCCTTGGGGGGACTCAGATACGCAGTATTTT. Protein product: CASSPWGDSDTQYF.

This rearrangement joins TRBV11-2 to TRBJ1-4, with 8 bases aligning to TRBD1. This CDR3 has 15 residues. V shed 5 bases, J shed 4 bases, and the junction held 6 bases outside the gene matches. Germline V gene data show CDR1 as SGHAT and CDR2 as FQNNGV. The CDR3 sequence: CASSRGQGNNEKLFF. The CDR3 DNA reads TGTGCCAGCAGCCGCGGACAGGGAAATAATGAAAAACTGTTTTTT.

This clone came up a few times. This chain connects TRBV28 to TRBJ2-1, with 10 nucleotides matching TRBD1. V trimming: 6 bases; J trimming: 6 bases; junction bases outside the gene matches: 5. This CDR3 spans 14 amino acids. Germline CDR1 is MDHEN and CDR2 is SYDVKM. CDR3 DNA sequence: TGTGCCAGCAGCGGCGGACAGGGGGGCAATGAGCAGTTCTTC. It specifies CASSGGQGGNEQFF.

The chain has TRBV5-1 and TRBJ2-3, with D tentatively TRBD2 (6 bases). CDR3 size: 12 residues. V lost 2 bases and J 6 bases, leaving 7 bases between the germline ends. In germline, CDR1 is SGHRS, CDR2 YFSETQ. The CDR3: CASSFSGDTQYF. As DNA, the CDR3 is TGCGCCAGCAGCTTTAGCGGCGATACGCAGTATTTT. Combining the CDR3 with reference TRBV5-1 and TRBJ2-3 gives the whole variable domain KAGVTQTPRYLIKTRGQQVTLSCSPISGHRSVSWYQQTPGQGLQFLFEYFSETQRNKGNFPGRFSGRQFSNSRSEMNVSTLELGDSALYLCASSFSGDTQYFGPGTRLTVL.

V gene TRBV19 combines with J gene TRBJ1-5; 7 bases agree with TRBD1. Germline trimming cut 3 bases from V and 7 bases from J; bases unmatched to any gene: 9. The V gene's germline CDR1 is LNHDA and CDR2 SQIVND (reference sequence). The CDR3 contains 15 residues. In DNA, the CDR3 is TGTGCCAGTAGTATTGGGCGGACAGGAAACCAGCCCCAGCATTTT. Amino acids: CASSIGRTGNQPQHF.

The CDR3 sequence: CASSPRQGAYEQYF. The CDR3 DNA reads TGCGCCAGCAGCCCCCGGCAGGGGGCCTACGAGCAGTACTTC. The rearrangement uses TRBV5-1 and TRBJ2-7; 7 nucleotides align to TRBD1. Losses at the gene ends were 4 bases for V and 2 bases for J; bases not matched to a gene: 6. CDR3 size: 14 residues. The germline V gene encodes CDR1 SGHRS and CDR2 YFSETQ. The complete variable domain, with remaining parts taken from reference TRBV5-1 and TRBJ2-7, reads KAGVTQTPRYLIKTRGQQVTLSCSPISGHRSVSWYQQTPGQGLQFLFEYFSETQRNKGNFPGRFSGRQFSNSRSEMNVSTLELGDSALYLCASSPRQGAYEQYFGPGTRLTVT.